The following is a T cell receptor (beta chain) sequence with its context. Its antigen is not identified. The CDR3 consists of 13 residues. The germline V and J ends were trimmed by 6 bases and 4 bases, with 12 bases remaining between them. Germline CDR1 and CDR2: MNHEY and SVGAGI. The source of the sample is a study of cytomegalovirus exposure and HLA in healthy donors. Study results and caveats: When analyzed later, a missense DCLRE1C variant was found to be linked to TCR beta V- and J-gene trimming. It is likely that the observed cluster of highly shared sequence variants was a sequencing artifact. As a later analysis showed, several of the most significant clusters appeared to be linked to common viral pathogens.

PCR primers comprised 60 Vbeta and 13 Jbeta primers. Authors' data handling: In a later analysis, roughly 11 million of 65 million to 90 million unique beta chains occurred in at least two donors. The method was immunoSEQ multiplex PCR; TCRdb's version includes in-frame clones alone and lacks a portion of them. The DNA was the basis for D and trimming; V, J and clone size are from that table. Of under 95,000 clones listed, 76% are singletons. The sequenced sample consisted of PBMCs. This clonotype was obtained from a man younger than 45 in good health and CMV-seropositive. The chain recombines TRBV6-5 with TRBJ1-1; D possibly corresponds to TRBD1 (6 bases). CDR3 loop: CASSPGTRTEAFF. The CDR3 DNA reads TGTGCCAGCAGCCCAGGGACACGCACTGAAGCTTTCTTT.